This T cell receptor (beta chain) was retrieved from a study of blood T cell repertoires in COVID-19. Study-level background: There were acute and convalescent COVID-19 samples, and they came from the United States, Italy and Spain. PBMCs, B-cell-depleted T cells, or T cells provided the cDNA or gDNA that made up the material.

Original methodology: Estimated nucleated cell counts came from reference gene primer amplification. The method was immunoSEQ multiplex PCR; TCRdb's version includes in-frame clones alone and lacks a portion of them. The V and J calls and clone size were taken over from that table, and D and trimming were inferred from the DNA. The sample shows fewer than 350,000 clones, around 88% of them seen only once. Enrolment of Seattle patients took place during active infection, and they were followed longitudinally. J lost 5 bases, V lost 7 bases, and 13 bases had no gene match. The CDR3 spans 16 residues. Germline V gene lookup returns CDR1 LGHNT and CDR2 FRNRAP.

Sequenced input: peripheral blood. This sequence originates from a woman in her 30s with COVID-19, enrolled during active disease. The rearrangement uses TRBV12-5 and TRBJ2-2; 7 bases map to TRBD1. The CDR3 coding sequence is TGTGCTAGTGCTCTTAAACAGGGGAAGGGAACCGGGGAGCTGTTTTTT. This encodes CASALKQGKGTGELFF.